This record covers a single T cell receptor beta chain. V trimming: 0 bases; J trimming: 5 bases; junction bases outside the gene matches: 7. This CDR3 comprises 17 residues. The data are from a study of regulatory T cells in long-lasting Graves disease. Combining iRepertoire HTBI primers with Arm-PCR of CDR3 regions, the authors built TCR beta libraries. TCRdb analysed the multiplex PCR reads with MiXCR anew, one entry per CDR3 protein. The data show about 370,000 distinct CDR3 sequences, about 16% seen once. Noted time point: newly diagnosed GD, antithyroid drugs for less than 3 months. PBMC RNA served as the TCR library source.

The chain employs TRBV12-3 or TRBV12-4 and TRBJ2-1; 10 positions match TRBD1. The specimen was peripheral blood mononuclear cells (PBMCs), collected at new diagnosis, from a patient treated with antithyroid drugs. The clonotype was recovered from a female donor with Graves disease. The CDR3 nucleotides read TGTGCCAGCAGTTTAGCGGGGGGGACAGGGGAAAACAATGAGCAGTTCTTC. As protein: CASSLAGGTGENNEQFF.